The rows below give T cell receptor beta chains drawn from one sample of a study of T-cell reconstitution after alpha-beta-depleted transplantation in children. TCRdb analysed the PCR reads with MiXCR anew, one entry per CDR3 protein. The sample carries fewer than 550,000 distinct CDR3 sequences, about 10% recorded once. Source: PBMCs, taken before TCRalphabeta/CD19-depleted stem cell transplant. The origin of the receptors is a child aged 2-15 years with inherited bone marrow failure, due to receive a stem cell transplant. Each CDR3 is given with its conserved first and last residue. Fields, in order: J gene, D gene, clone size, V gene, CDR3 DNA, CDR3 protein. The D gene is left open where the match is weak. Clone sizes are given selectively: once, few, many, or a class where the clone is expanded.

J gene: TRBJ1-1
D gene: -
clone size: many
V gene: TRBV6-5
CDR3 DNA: TGTGCCAGCAGTTACTCGTCGGGGGAACTGAGGACTGAAGCTTTCTTT
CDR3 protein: CASSYSSGELRTEAFF

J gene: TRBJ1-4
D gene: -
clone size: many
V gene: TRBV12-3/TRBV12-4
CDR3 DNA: TGTGCCAGCAGCCCTCGCGAAACCGGGTTTGGAAAACTGTTTTTT
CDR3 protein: CASSPRETGFGKLFF

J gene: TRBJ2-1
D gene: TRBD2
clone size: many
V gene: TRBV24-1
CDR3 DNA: TGTGCCACCAGTGAGACTAGCGGGCTTACCTACAATGAGCAGTTCTTC
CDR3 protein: CATSETSGLTYNEQFF

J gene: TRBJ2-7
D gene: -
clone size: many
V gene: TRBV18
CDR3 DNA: TGTGCCAGCTCACCAACCCGGGACCACGAGCAGTACTTC
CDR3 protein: CASSPTRDHEQYF

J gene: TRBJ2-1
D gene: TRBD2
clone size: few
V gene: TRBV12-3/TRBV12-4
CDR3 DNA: TGTGCCAGCAGTTCTCTGGGTAGCGGGAGGGTCTACAATGAGCAGTTCTTC
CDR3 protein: CASSSLGSGRVYNEQFF

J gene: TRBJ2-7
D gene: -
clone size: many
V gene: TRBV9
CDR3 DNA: TGTGCCAGCAGCGTAGCTATGAGTACGGGAGTCATCACCTACGAGCAGTACTTC
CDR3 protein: CASSVAMSTGVITYEQYF

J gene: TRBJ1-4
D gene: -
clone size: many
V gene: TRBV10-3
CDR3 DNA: TGTGCCATCACTACAGGGCCCAGCGGAGGAAAACTGTTTTTT
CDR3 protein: CAITTGPSGGKLFF

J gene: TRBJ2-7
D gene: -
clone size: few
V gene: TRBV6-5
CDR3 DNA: TGTGCCAGCAGTTACGGAGGGCAGGGGGACGAGCAGTACTTC
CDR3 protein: CASSYGGQGDEQYF

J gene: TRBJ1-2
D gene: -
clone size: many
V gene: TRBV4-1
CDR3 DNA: TGCGCCAGCAGCCAAGAGGGAGGGACACCTCATAACTATGGCTACACCTTC
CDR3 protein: CASSQEGGTPHNYGYTF

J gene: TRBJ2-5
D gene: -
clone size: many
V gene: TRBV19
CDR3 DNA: TGTGCCAGTAGTAAGGACAGAGAAGAGACCCAGTACTTC
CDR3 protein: CASSKDREETQYF

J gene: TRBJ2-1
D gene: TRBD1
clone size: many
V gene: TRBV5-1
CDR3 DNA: TGCGCCAGCAGCCCTGCCGGGACAGGGATTTTTGTTGGCTCCTACAATGAGCAGTTCTTC
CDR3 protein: CASSPAGTGIFVGSYNEQFF

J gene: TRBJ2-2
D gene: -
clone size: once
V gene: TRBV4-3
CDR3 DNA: TGCGCCAGCAGCCCCGGTGGTAGCGGGAACACCGGGGAGCTGTTTTTT
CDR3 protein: CASSPGGSGNTGELFF

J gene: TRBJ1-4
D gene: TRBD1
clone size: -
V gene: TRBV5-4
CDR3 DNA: TGTGCCAGCAGCTTCCAACAGGGGGGTCGTGAAAAACTGTTTTTT
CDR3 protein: CASSFQQGGREKLFF

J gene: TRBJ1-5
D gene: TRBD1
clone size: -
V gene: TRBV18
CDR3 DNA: TGTGCCAGCTCAGTAGACAGGGCAAGCAATCAGCCCCAGCATTTT
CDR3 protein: CASSVDRASNQPQHF

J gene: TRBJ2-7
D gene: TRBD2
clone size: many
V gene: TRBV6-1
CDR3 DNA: TGTGCCAGCGGAGAAACTAGCGGGAGTCGGTACGAGCAGTACTTC
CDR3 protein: CASGETSGSRYEQYF

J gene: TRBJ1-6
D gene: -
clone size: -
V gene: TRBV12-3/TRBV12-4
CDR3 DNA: TGTGCCAGCAGTTTAGGGGGGGCGAATTCACCCCTCCACTTT
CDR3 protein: CASSLGGANSPLHF

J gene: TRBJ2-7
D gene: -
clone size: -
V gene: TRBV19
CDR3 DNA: TGTGCCAGTAGTCTCCAGGACACGGCCTACGAGCAGTACTTC
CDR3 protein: CASSLQDTAYEQYF

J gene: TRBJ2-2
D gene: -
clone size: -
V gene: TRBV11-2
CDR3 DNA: TGTGCCAGCAGCAAATTAACTCTCGGGGAGCTGTTTTTT
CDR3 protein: CASSKLTLGELFF

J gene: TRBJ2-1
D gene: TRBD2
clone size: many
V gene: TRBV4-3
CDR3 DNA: TGCGCCAGCAGCCAAGATTATGCGGGAGGGTACGATGAGCAGTTCTTC
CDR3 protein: CASSQDYAGGYDEQFF

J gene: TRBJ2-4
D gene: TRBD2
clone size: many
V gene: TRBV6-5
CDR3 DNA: TGTGCCAGCGCCTACAGCGGGGAGGGCGGAAACATTCAGTACTTC
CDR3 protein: CASAYSGEGGNIQYF

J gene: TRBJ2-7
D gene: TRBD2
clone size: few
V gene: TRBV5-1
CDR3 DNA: TGCGCCAGCAGCTGGGGACTAGCGGGAGTTGGGGACGAGCATTACTTC
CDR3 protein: CASSWGLAGVGDEHYF

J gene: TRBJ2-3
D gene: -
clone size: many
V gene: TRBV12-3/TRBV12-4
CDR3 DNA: TGTGCCAGCAGTTTTGTACCAGATACGCAGTATTTT
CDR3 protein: CASSFVPDTQYF

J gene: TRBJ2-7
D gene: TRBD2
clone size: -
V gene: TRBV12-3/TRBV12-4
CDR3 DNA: TGTGCCAGCACCCGGGGACTAGGACGGGACGAGCAGTACTTC
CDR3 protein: CASTRGLGRDEQYF

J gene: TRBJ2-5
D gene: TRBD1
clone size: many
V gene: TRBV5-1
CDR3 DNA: TGCGCCAGCAGCAGCGGGACAGGGGGGGACCAAGAGACCCAGTACTTC
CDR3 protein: CASSSGTGGDQETQYF

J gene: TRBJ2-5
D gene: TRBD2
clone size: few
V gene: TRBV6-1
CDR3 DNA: TGTGCCAGCACAGCGGGAAGCTTTCGTGAGACCCAGTACTTC
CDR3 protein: CASTAGSFRETQYF

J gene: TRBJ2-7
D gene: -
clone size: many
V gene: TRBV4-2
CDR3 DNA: TGTGCCAGCAGCCAAGATGGGGGCGGCACGTACGAGCAGTACTTC
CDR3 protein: CASSQDGGGTYEQYF

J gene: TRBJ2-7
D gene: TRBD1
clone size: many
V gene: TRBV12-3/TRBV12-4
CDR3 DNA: TGTGCCAGCTCCGGGACAGGGGGCGACGAGCAGTACTTC
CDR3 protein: CASSGTGGDEQYF

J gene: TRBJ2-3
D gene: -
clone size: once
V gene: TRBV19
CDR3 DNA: TGTGCCAGTAGGATAGGACAGACCAACACAGATACGCATTATTTT
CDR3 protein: CASRIGQTNTDTHYF

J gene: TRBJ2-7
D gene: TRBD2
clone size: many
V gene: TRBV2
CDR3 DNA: TGTGCCAGCAGTGGACTAGCGGGAGCAAGACTAGAGCAGTACTTC
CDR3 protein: CASSGLAGARLEQYF

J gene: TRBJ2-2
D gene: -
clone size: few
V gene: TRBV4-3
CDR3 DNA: TGCGCCAGCAGCCAAGACCACCCCAGGGGACTCACCGGGGAGCTGTTTTTT
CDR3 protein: CASSQDHPRGLTGELFF

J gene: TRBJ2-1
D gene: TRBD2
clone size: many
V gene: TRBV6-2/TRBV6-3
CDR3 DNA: TGTGCCAGCAGTAATCCTTTTCTAGCGGGGGACTCGGAGTTCTTC
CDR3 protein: CASSNPFLAGDSEFF

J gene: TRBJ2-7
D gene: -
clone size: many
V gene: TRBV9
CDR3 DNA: TGTGCCAGCAGCGCCCGGGACTTCTCCGAGCAGTACTTC
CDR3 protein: CASSARDFSEQYF

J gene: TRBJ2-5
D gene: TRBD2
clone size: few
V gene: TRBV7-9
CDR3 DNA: TGTGCCAGCAGCTTTGGTACGGGGAGCGGGAAAGAGACCCAGTACTTC
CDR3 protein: CASSFGTGSGKETQYF

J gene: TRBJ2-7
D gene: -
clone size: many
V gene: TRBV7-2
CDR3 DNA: TGTGCCAGCGGACCTTTCACCTACGAGCAGTACTTC
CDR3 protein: CASGPFTYEQYF

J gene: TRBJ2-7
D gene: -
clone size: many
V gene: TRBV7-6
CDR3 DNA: TGTGCCAGCAGCTTAGGCGCATCCTTGGACGACGAGCAGTACTTC
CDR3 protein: CASSLGASLDDEQYF

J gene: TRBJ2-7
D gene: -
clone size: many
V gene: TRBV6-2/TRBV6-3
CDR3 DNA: TGTGCCAGCACGTGGCAGGCCCCCTACGAGCAGTACTTC
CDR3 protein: CASTWQAPYEQYF

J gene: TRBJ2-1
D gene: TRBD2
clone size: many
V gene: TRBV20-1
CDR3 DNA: TGCAGTGCTAGGACCCCTAGCGGGAGTTTCTATGAGCAGTTCTTC
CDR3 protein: CSARTPSGSFYEQFF

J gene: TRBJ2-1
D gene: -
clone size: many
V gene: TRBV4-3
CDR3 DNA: TGCGCCAGCAGCCAAGGTCCTCGGCCCGGTTTGGGTAATGAGCAGTTCTTC
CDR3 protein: CASSQGPRPGLGNEQFF

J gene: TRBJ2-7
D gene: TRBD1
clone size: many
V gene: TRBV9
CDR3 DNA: TGTGCCAGCAGCACATGGGACAGTGCCTACGAGCAGTACTTC
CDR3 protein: CASSTWDSAYEQYF

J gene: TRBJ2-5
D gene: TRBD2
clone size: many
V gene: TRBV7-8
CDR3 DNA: TGTGCCAGCAGCTTAATAGCGGGAGGCGACGAGACCCAGTACTTC
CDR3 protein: CASSLIAGGDETQYF